This T cell receptor (beta chain) was profiled in a study of blood T cell repertoires in COVID-19. The overall study: Acute and convalescent COVID-19 specimens originated in the United States, Italy and Spain. T cells, B-cell-depleted T cells, or PBMCs supplied cDNA or gDNA.

In the authors' methods: From reference gene primer amplification, estimates of nucleated cell counts were derived. Clones were sequenced by immunoSEQ multiplex PCR, and TCRdb holds only the in-frame ones, with some missing. The DNA was the basis for D and trimming; V, J and clone size are from that table. This sample has approximately 160,000 clones, with approximately 80% found just once. Sequenced sample: peripheral blood. The TCR originated in a man in his 60s with acute or convalescent COVID-19.

The CDR3 DNA reads TGTGCCAGCAGCGTACAGGGGGCGCAGGGAACTGAAGCTTTCTTT. Translated, it gives CASSVQGAQGTEAFF. The chain is built from TRBV9 and TRBJ1-1, with 8 bases fitting TRBD1. J gave up 5 bases and V 1 base, and 7 bases lay outside the gene matches. Germline assignment: CDR1 SGDLS and CDR2 YYNGEE. This CDR3 comprises 15 residues. The full variable domain, in which reference TRBV9 and TRBJ1-1 provide the parts outside the CDR3, is DSGVTQTPKHLITATGQRVTLRCSPRSGDLSVYWYQQSLDQGLQFLIQYYNGEERAKGNILERFSAQQFPDLHSELNLSSLELGDSALYFCASSVQGAQGTEAFFGQGTRLTVV.